These 6 T cell receptor beta chains share one sample of origin, sequenced in a study of cytomegalovirus exposure and HLA in healthy donors. PCR used 60 Vbeta primers and 13 Jbeta primers. The protocol was immunoSEQ multiplex PCR, while the TCRdb copy is restricted to in-frame clones and leaves out a portion. The sample records more than 110,000 clones, over 60% being singletons. Sequencing used PBMCs. These receptors were obtained from a male donor in good health and CMV-seropositive.

The chain is built from TRBV11-2 and TRBJ2-1, with 14 bases aligning to TRBD2. This CDR3 is built from 17 residues. Trimming at V came to 5 bases and at J to 8 bases, leaving 11 bases not matched to a gene. Germline V gene lookup returns CDR1 SGHAT and CDR2 FQNNGV. This CDR3 is CASSLPLGTSGRYEQFF. The CDR3 DNA reads as TGTGCCAGCAGCCTCCCTCTGGGGACTAGCGGGAGATATGAGCAGTTCTTC. The whole variable domain, remainder taken from reference TRBV11-2 and TRBJ2-1, is EAGVAQSPRYKIIEKRQSVAFWCNPISGHATLYWYQQILGQGPKLLIQFQNNGVVDDSQLPKDRFSAERLKGVDSTLKIQPAKLEDSAVYLCASSLPLGTSGRYEQFFGPGTRLTVL.

This chain uses TRBV30 with TRBJ2-1; maybe TRBD2 (7 bases). Deletions cut 5 bases from V and 1 base from J, with 15 bases between. Germline V gene lookup returns CDR1 GTSNPN and CDR2 SVGIG (reference sequence). There are 15 residues in the CDR3. The CDR3 loop reads CAWRNRGGSYNEQFF. CDR3 sequence (DNA): TGTGCCTGGCGCAATAGGGGGGGGTCCTACAATGAGCAGTTCTTC. The whole variable domain, filled in from reference TRBV30 and TRBJ2-1, reads SQTIHQWPATLVQPVGSPLSLECTVEGTSNPNLYWYRQAAGRGLQLLFYSVGIGQISSEVPQNLSASRPQDRQFILSSKKLLLSDSGFYLCAWRNRGGSYNEQFFGPGTRLTVL.

This rearrangement joins TRBV6-6 to TRBJ2-5, with 7 bases identical to TRBD1. Germline CDR1 MNHNY, CDR2 SVGAGI (reference sequence). This CDR3 has 13 amino acids. V shed 6 bases and J 1 base; nucleotides not matched to a gene: 2. The DNA of the CDR3 is TGTGCCAGCAGAAGGGGGCTCCAAGAGACCCAGTACTTC. Encoded protein: CASRRGLQETQYF.

The CDR3 region is CASSESGWTEAFF. The CDR3 region has the DNA TGCGCCAGCAGTGAGTCTGGCTGGACTGAAGCTTTCTTT. V gene TRBV10-2 combines with J gene TRBJ1-1; no clear D. V was pared by 0 bases and J by 5 bases, with 7 bases between. This CDR3 region has 13 residues. The V gene's germline CDR1 is WSHSY and CDR2 SAAADI.

This clone was seen more than once but under ten times. The rearrangement uses TRBV27 and TRBJ2-7; D may be TRBD2 (6 bases). V dropped 3 bases and J dropped 1 base, with 13 bases sitting between them. The CDR3 is made up of 15 amino acids. Germline loops: CDR1 MNHEY, CDR2 SMNVEV (reference sequence). CDR3 nucleotide sequence: TGTGCCAGCAGTTTTGGGGACTCCCGGTCCTACGAGCAGTACTTC. This encodes CASSFGDSRSYEQYF.

On this clone: The sample holds other DNA sequences that translate to the same CDR3. The rearrangement joins TRBV4-3 to TRBJ2-7; weak D call: TRBD1 (5 bases). V was pared by 0 bases and J by 1 base, with 7 bases between. The CDR3 is made up of 14 amino acids. CDR1 LGHNA and CDR2 YSLEER come from the germline V gene. CDR3: CASSQDRGSYEQYF. The CDR3 nucleotides are TGCGCCAGCAGCCAAGATAGGGGATCCTACGAGCAGTACTTC.